This TCR beta chain was found in a study of chemoradiotherapy in HPV16-positive cancers. The V and J ends lost 9 bases and 4 bases respectively, with 18 bases between them. Germline V gene lookup returns CDR1 MGHRA and CDR2 YSYEKL. This CDR3 spans 15 amino acids. Profiling relied on immunoSEQ multiplex PCR, and the TCRdb table lists in-frame clones only, not all of them. The repertoire holds tens of thousands of clones, approximately 73% seen once, with 2% to 3% in the top ten. The gene calls are TRBV4-1 and TRBJ2-2; perhaps TRBD2 as D (5 bases). Sample acquisition took place from a patient who underwent chemoradiotherapy. The sequence was obtained from a human donor with HPV-associated anogenital cancer. This chain's CDR3 is CASQNVGRGTGELFF. CDR3 DNA: TGCGCCAGTCAGAATGTAGGGAGAGGCACCGGGGAGCTGTTTTTT.